This is a list of T cell receptor beta chains from one sample in a study of regulatory T cells in long-lasting Graves disease. Using its own MiXCR run on the multiplex PCR reads, TCRdb lists one record per CDR3 protein. The sample consists of about 290,000 distinct CDR3 sequences, under 25% of them appearing once. Sample: peripheral blood mononuclear cells (PBMCs), taken when the disease was refractory, from a patient treated with antithyroid drugs. These receptors were obtained from a female donor with Graves disease. Both conserved end residues are part of each CDR3. The D gene is left open where the match is weak. Part of the rows lack a size; the others show once, few, many or a class for expanded clones.

>TRBV27|TRBJ1-1|many|.
CASRTMGVGMNTEAFF
TGTGCCAGCAGGACAATGGGGGTAGGCATGAACACTGAAGCTTTCTTT
>TRBV28|TRBJ2-7|many|.
CASSPVPGRASYEQYF
TGTGCCAGCAGTCCCGTTCCGGGAAGGGCATCCTACGAGCAGTACTTC
>TRBV14|TRBJ2-7|.|.
CASSQWAGQPYEQYF
TGTGCCAGCAGCCAATGGGCTGGACAGCCCTACGAGCAGTACTTC
>TRBV7-2|TRBJ2-7|few|.
CASSSQGYGEQYF
TGTGCCAGCAGCTCTCAAGGGTACGGCGAGCAGTACTTC
>TRBV6-6|TRBJ2-5|.|.
CASSYSPNVETQYF
TGTGCCAGCAGTTACTCGCCTAATGTCGAGACCCAGTACTTC
>TRBV7-9|TRBJ1-1|few|.
CASSLGHLEAFF
TGTGCCAGCAGCTTAGGACACCTTGAAGCTTTCTTT
>TRBV10-3|TRBJ2-7|.|.
CAISEAGRTYEQYF
TGTGCCATCAGTGAGGCGGGACGGACCTACGAGCAGTACTTC
>TRBV12-3/TRBV12-4|TRBJ1-1|few|.
CASSPDDQASTEAFF
TGTGCCAGCAGTCCGGATGACCAGGCAAGCACTGAAGCTTTCTTT
>TRBV3-1|TRBJ1-6|.|.
CAVGRGPGGSPLHF
TGTGCCGTAGGCAGGGGACCCGGGGGTTCACCCCTCCACTTT
>TRBV7-6|TRBJ1-4|many|TRBD1
CASSLDRDRVLDPMNEKLFF
TGTGCCAGCAGCTTAGACCGGGACAGGGTGTTAGATCCGATGAATGAAAAACTGTTTTTT
>TRBV18|TRBJ2-6|.|.
CASSPRGSPGANVLTF
TGTGCCAGCTCACCACGGGGAAGTCCTGGGGCCAACGTCCTGACTTTC
>TRBV3-1|TRBJ2-5|.|TRBD2
CASSQWFSGGETQYF
TGTGCCAGCAGCCAATGGTTTTCGGGGGGGGAGACCCAGTACTTC
>TRBV20-1|TRBJ2-7|.|.
CSAREGERAIHEQYF
TGCAGTGCTAGAGAGGGTGAGAGGGCGATCCACGAGCAGTACTTC
>TRBV2|TRBJ2-3|.|.
CASRPRVGGPDTQYF
TGTGCCAGCAGGCCACGAGTGGGAGGTCCAGATACGCAGTATTTT
>TRBV6-2/TRBV6-3|TRBJ2-7|many|.
CASSYEESYEQYF
TGTGCCAGCAGTTACGAGGAATCCTACGAGCAGTACTTC
>TRBV11-2|TRBJ2-5|many|.
CASSSRGLKGGETQYF
TGTGCCAGCAGCTCCCGAGGGTTAAAAGGGGGAGAGACCCAGTACTTC
>TRBV7-2|TRBJ2-7|many|.
CASSREALSYEQYF
TGTGCCAGCAGTAGGGAGGCTCTCTCCTACGAGCAGTACTTC
>TRBV30|TRBJ2-5|many|.
CAWSWRGGRETQYF
TGTGCCTGGAGTTGGAGGGGAGGAAGGGAGACCCAGTACTTC
>TRBV29-1|TRBJ2-3|.|TRBD2
CSVVRGGLAGGEGTDTQYF
TGCAGCGTTGTTCGGGGGGGACTAGCGGGAGGTGAAGGCACAGATACGCAGTATTTT
>TRBV7-2|TRBJ2-7|few|.
CASSPSQSSYEQYF
TGTGCCAGCAGCCCCAGCCAAAGCTCCTACGAGCAGTACTTC
>TRBV9|TRBJ2-5|many|TRBD2
CASSAGTSGETQYF
TGTGCCAGCAGCGCTGGGACTAGCGGAGAGACCCAGTACTTC
>TRBV11-2|TRBJ1-1|many|.
CASSPTVMNTEAFF
TGTGCCAGCAGCCCGACAGTAATGAACACTGAAGCTTTCTTT
>TRBV5-5|TRBJ1-4|.|.
CASSLSWGDEKLFF
TGTGCCAGCAGCTTGAGCTGGGGGGATGAAAAACTGTTTTTT
>TRBV7-2|TRBJ1-5|many|.
CASSLGQVNQPQHF
TGTGCCAGCAGCTTAGGGCAGGTCAATCAGCCCCAGCATTTT
>TRBV11-2|TRBJ2-7|many|.
CASSLEAGSYEQYF
TGTGCCAGCAGCTTAGAGGCAGGCTCCTACGAGCAGTACTTC
>TRBV10-3|TRBJ2-7|.|TRBD2
CAISESNVASGTYEQYF
TGTGCCATCAGTGAGTCGAACGTAGCCAGCGGGACCTACGAGCAGTACTTC
>TRBV9|TRBJ2-5|many|.
CASSLERQETQYF
TGTGCCAGCAGCTTAGAAAGACAAGAGACCCAGTACTTC
>TRBV6-1|TRBJ2-7|many|.
CASTVLRGDSEQYF
TGTGCCAGCACTGTGCTCAGGGGGGACAGCGAGCAGTACTTC
>TRBV5-6|TRBJ2-1|.|.
CASSLVADLNEQFF
TGTGCCAGCAGCTTGGTTGCGGACCTCAATGAGCAGTTCTTC
>TRBV7-2|TRBJ2-5|many|TRBD1
CASSRDRSGTQYF
TGTGCCAGCAGCCGGGACAGGTCGGGGACCCAGTACTTC
>TRBV27|TRBJ1-6|many|.
CASSFRSGGYNSPLHF
TGTGCCAGCAGTTTTAGGAGCGGGGGCTATAATTCACCCCTCCACTTT
>TRBV7-2|TRBJ2-5|many|.
CASSLSLGQTFEETQYF
TGTGCCAGCAGCCTAAGTCTAGGACAGACATTCGAAGAGACCCAGTACTTC